The following is a T cell receptor beta chain sequence with its context. The data stem from a study of identical twins. CDR3 length: 14 residues. Germline V gene sequence: CDR1 DFQATT, CDR2 SNEGSKA (reference sequence). Trimming took off 4 bases at V and 0 bases at J, with 12 bases between the two ends. TCRdb called the 5' RACE reads again in MiXCR, with one record for every CDR3 protein. In the table there are some 100,000 distinct CDR3 sequences, 5.9% of which are singletons. The J gene is TRBJ1-1, the V gene TRBV20-1, with D possibly TRBD1 on 5 matching bases. The specimen was memory T cells sorted from blood. The TCR comes from a woman aged 50 to 60 in good health. CDR3 sequence: CSAMVRGMNTEAFF. In DNA form, the CDR3 reads TGCAGTGCTATGGTAAGGGGTATGAACACTGAAGCTTTCTTT.